This T cell receptor beta chain was sequenced in a study of beta chain features in type 1 diabetes. About the research overall: The patient and healthy donor groups were comparable for age, gender and cell yields.

Reverse transcribing all isolated RNA meant expressed TCRB transcripts were sequenced. TCRdb keeps only in-frame clones here, not all; method: immunoSEQ multiplex PCR. In the table there are about 340,000 clones, 6.5% to 10% of which are singletons. The CDR3 consists of 13 residues. Germline CDR1 is SNHLY and CDR2 is FYNNEI. Trimming pared 6 bases from V and 7 bases from J, leaving 15 bases between. This clone was counted many times. Antigen: not known. Study-level results: Because the template was cDNA, high-expressing cells might be over-represented. Patients with type 1 diabetes carried fewer insertions and had more deletions at their VDJ junctions. All four CD4+ subsets from Type 1 diabetes patients carried moderately but significantly shorter TCRB CDR3s.

Sequences were obtained from central memory CD4+ T cells from blood. This sequence originates from a woman younger than 30 in good health. The chain has TRBV2 and TRBJ1-2; a weak D match, TRBD1 (6 bases). The CDR3 reads CASSLQGKGGYTF. The CDR3 bases are TGTGCCAGCAGCCTCCAGGGGAAGGGTGGCTACACCTTC.